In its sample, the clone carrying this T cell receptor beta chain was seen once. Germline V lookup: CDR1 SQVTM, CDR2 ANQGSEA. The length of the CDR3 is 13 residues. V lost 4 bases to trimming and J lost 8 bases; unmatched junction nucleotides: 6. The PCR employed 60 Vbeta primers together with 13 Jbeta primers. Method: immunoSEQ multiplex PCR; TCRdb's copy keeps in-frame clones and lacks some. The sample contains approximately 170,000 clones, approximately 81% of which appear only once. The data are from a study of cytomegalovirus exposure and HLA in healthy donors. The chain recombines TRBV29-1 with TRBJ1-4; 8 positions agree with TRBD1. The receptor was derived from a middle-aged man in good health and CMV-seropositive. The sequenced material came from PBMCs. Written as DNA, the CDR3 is TGCAGCGTTGTAGCCAACAGGGGGGAAAAACTGTTTTTT. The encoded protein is CSVVANRGEKLFF.